The 28 T cell receptor beta chains below all came from one sample that was sequenced in a study of blood T cell repertoires in COVID-19 (dated by TCRdb to about 2020). The library was obtained by the immunoSEQ multiplex PCR assay. Sourced from immuneACCESS, this table was stored by TCRdb with only in-frame sequences that have V and J called. A share of the clones is absent; for the studies checked, an unresolved V gene accounts for under half, and the remainder has no known explanation. The sample includes 200,000 to 250,000 clones, with around 90% observed a single time. Of the sample, 6% to 9% falls within the top ten clones. The sequenced sample consisted of peripheral blood. These receptors were obtained from a woman aged 70 to 79 with active or convalescent COVID-19.

This chain uses TRBV2 with TRBJ1-1; TRBD1 agrees at 8 bases. The CDR3 totals 14 residues. The ends lost 4 bases at V and 8 bases at J; junction bases unmatched: 9. Germline values: CDR1 SNHLY, CDR2 FYNNEI. The CDR3 bases are TGTGCCAGCAGTGGAAACGGACAGGGAGGCGAAGCTTTCTTT. Protein: CASSGNGQGGEAFF.

The chain links TRBV3-1 (or the pseudogene TRBV3-2) to TRBJ1-4; 7 nucleotides line up with TRBD1. CDR3 length equals 14 residues. Germline V lookup: CDR1 LGHDT, CDR2 YNNKEL (reference sequence). Unmatched junction bases numbered 5, after V lost 3 bases and J lost 7 bases. CDR3 in amino acids: CASSQRQGSEKLFF. CDR3 sequence (DNA): TGTGCCAGCAGCCAGAGACAGGGTAGTGAAAAACTGTTTTTT.

The gene calls are TRBV12-3 or TRBV12-4 and TRBJ1-6; 7 bases map to TRBD1. J lost 12 bases, V lost 10 bases, and 12 bases had no gene match. CDR3 length: 13 residues. CDR3 nucleotide sequence: TGTGCCACCCGGGACAGCCCCGCGGAACCCCTCCACTTT. Its translation: CATRDSPAEPLHF.

This clone was seen only once. The chain links TRBV11-2 to TRBJ1-1; D possibly corresponds to TRBD1 (6 bases). From germline, CDR1 is SGHAT and CDR2 FQNNGV. The V end lost 4 bases, the J end lost 0 bases, and 9 bases lay between the germline ends. The CDR3 has 14 amino acids. CDR3 nucleotides: TGTGCCAGCAGCTCAGGGGCCGTGAACACTGAAGCTTTCTTT. Translating it yields CASSSGAVNTEAFF.

The rearrangement joins TRBV10-3 to TRBJ2-7, with D unclear. Germline CDR1 and CDR2: ENHRY and SYGVKD. This CDR3 spans 14 amino acids. The germline V and J ends were trimmed by 4 bases and 2 bases, with 12 bases remaining between them. The CDR3 sequence: CAISGWRSPYEQYF. The CDR3 nucleotides are TGTGCCATCAGTGGCTGGAGATCCCCCTACGAGCAGTACTTC.

V and J are TRBV4-3 and TRBJ1-1; D is ambiguous. The length of the CDR3 is 15 residues. The germline gives CDR1 LGHNA, CDR2 YSLEER. V lost 0 bases and J lost 0, with 8 bases in between. The CDR3 region is CASSQENLLNTEAFF. For the CDR3, the DNA is TGCGCCAGCAGCCAAGAAAACTTACTGAACACTGAAGCTTTCTTT.

This CDR3 is CASSLGTGSTEAFF. The CDR3 DNA reads as TGTGCCAGCAGCTTAGGAACAGGGAGCACTGAAGCTTTCTTT. This chain links TRBV11-2 with TRBJ1-1; D is perhaps TRBD1 (6 bases). From germline, CDR1 is SGHAT and CDR2 FQNNGV. The CDR3 covers 14 residues. Trimming took 1 base from V and 4 from J, leaving 10 bases between them.

This rearrangement joins TRBV18 to TRBJ2-2; D call uncertain. There are 17 residues in the CDR3. V gave up 3 bases and J gave up 0 bases, with 14 bases separating them. Germline CDR1 and CDR2: KGHSH and LQKENI. CDR3 bases: TGTGCCAGCTCACCGTCGAGTGGCAGCGCGAACACCGGGGAGCTGTTTTTT. This translates into CASSPSSGSANTGELFF.

The chain combines TRBV7-3 with TRBJ1-2, with a possible D match to TRBD1 (5 bases). This CDR3 is built from 13 residues. Trimming cost V 5 bases and J 7 bases, with 14 bases left between them. Germline CDR1 and CDR2: SGHTA and FQGTGA. The CDR3 bases are TGTGCCAGCAGCCCCCAGGGTTTGGGTGGCTACACCTTC. Its translation: CASSPQGLGGYTF.

This clone was seen only once. The chain has TRBV5-6 and TRBJ1-1, with D perhaps TRBD1 (6 bases). CDR1 is SGHDT, CDR2 YYEEEE, per germline. V gave up 1 base and J gave up 1 base, with 14 bases separating them. The CDR3 length is 16 residues. CDR3 bases: TGTGCCAGCAGCTTGCTTGAGGGGGAAGCGAACACTGAAGCTTTCTTT. Protein sequence: CASSLLEGEANTEAFF.

The V and J genes are TRBV9 and TRBJ2-5; perhaps TRBD1 as D (6 bases). The CDR3 sequence is 14 residues long. The ends were cut back, 4 bases at V and 5 bases at J, with 15 bases in the middle. The germline CDR1 and CDR2 sequences are SGDLS and YYNGEE. CDR3 loop: CASSFSTGYETQYF. Here the CDR3 DNA reads TGTGCCAGCAGCTTCTCGACAGGTTATGAGACCCAGTACTTC.

The V and J genes are TRBV11-2 and TRBJ1-1; no clear D. Germline lookup yields CDR1 SGHAT and CDR2 FQNNGV. The germline V and J ends were trimmed by 2 bases and 2 bases, with 9 bases remaining between them. The CDR3 has 14 amino acids. The CDR3 DNA follows: TGTGCCAGCAGCTTATTACGCGGAAACACTGAAGCTTTCTTT. This encodes CASSLLRGNTEAFF. Supplemented by reference TRBV11-2 and TRBJ1-1, the full variable domain reads EAGVAQSPRYKIIEKRQSVAFWCNPISGHATLYWYQQILGQGPKLLIQFQNNGVVDDSQLPKDRFSAERLKGVDSTLKIQPAKLEDSAVYLCASSLLRGNTEAFFGQGTRLTVV.

V and J are TRBV2 and TRBJ1-1; D gene uncertain. Germline V gene data show CDR1 as SNHLY and CDR2 as FYNNEI. The CDR3 covers 16 residues. The V end was cut by 5 bases, the J end by 1 base, with 17 bases between. The CDR3 nucleotides read TGTGCCAGCAGTCTTATTCCCGGGATAGGGAACACTGAAGCTTTCTTT. It codes for CASSLIPGIGNTEAFF.

The V gene is TRBV9, the J gene TRBJ1-2; TRBD1 is a possible D gene (5 bases). This CDR3 spans 15 amino acids. In germline, CDR1 is SGDLS, CDR2 YYNGEE. V was shortened by 4 bases and J by 2 bases, with 15 bases between the two germline ends. CDR3 amino acids: CASSRYDSFNYGYTF. The CDR3 region has the DNA TGTGCCAGCAGCAGATATGACAGCTTCAACTATGGCTACACCTTC.

The chain has TRBV27 and TRBJ1-5; perhaps TRBD1 as D (5 bases). This CDR3 has 14 residues. CDR1 and CDR2 (germline): MNHEY, SMNVEV (reference sequence). The germline V and J ends were trimmed by 3 bases and 3 bases, with 9 bases remaining between them. The CDR3 sequence: CASSFGRVNQPQHF. CDR3 bases: TGTGCCAGCAGTTTCGGCAGGGTCAATCAGCCCCAGCATTTT.

V gene TRBV10-2 combines with J gene TRBJ2-7; tentatively, D is TRBD1 (6 bases). Germline loops: CDR1 WSHSY, CDR2 SAAADI. Between the trimmed V and J ends, which lost 1 base and 3 bases, there was a span of 10 bases. This CDR3 has 14 amino acids. The chain's CDR3 is CASSEWQGHYEQYF. As DNA, the CDR3 is TGCGCCAGCAGTGAGTGGCAGGGGCACTACGAGCAGTACTTC.

V usage is TRBV12-3 or TRBV12-4 and J usage is TRBJ1-1; no firm D call. This CDR3 has 12 amino acids. Trimming left V 7 bases short and J 2 bases short, with 8 bases between. CDR3 sequence reads: CASKSFNTEAFF. Here the CDR3 DNA reads TGTGCCAGCAAATCATTCAACACTGAAGCTTTCTTT.

In DNA form, the CDR3 reads TGTGCCAGTAGTACAGGGTTGGGTGAAAAACTGTTTTTT. Translating it yields CASSTGLGEKLFF. The chain has TRBV19 and TRBJ1-4, with TRBD1 as a possible D gene (5 bases). The CDR3 covers 13 residues. The germline CDR1 and CDR2 sequences are LNHDA and SQIVND (reference sequence). Deletions cut 4 bases from V and 7 bases from J, with 10 bases between.

The J gene is TRBJ1-5, the V gene TRBV7-2; D remains unclear. V lost 2 bases and J lost 8, with 7 bases in between. CDR1 and CDR2 (germline): SGHTA, FQGNSA. The CDR3 extends over 12 amino acids. The CDR3, as DNA: TGTGCCAGCAGCTTACCGGGGAAGCCCCAGCATTTT. This gives the protein CASSLPGKPQHF. Using reference TRBV7-2 and TRBJ1-5 for the parts outside the CDR3, the full variable domain is GAGVSQSPSNKVTEKGKDVELRCDPISGHTALYWYRQSLGQGLEFLIYFQGNSAPDKSGLPSDRFSAERTGGSVSTLTIQRTQQEDSAVYLCASSLPGKPQHFGDGTRLSIL.

The J gene is TRBJ2-1, the V gene TRBV7-9; TRBD1 matches at 9 bases. Trimming removed 5 bases from V and 6 bases from J; junction bases left unmatched: 8. The CDR3 extends over 15 amino acids. Per the germline V gene, CDR1 is SEHNR and CDR2 is FQNEAQ (reference sequence). The CDR3 sequence: CASSAPGQGFNEQFF. The CDR3 bases are TGTGCCAGCAGCGCGCCGGGACAGGGCTTCAATGAGCAGTTCTTC.

This chain joins TRBV19 and TRBJ2-2; unclear D gene. Germline loops: CDR1 LNHDA, CDR2 SQIVND (reference sequence). The CDR3 loop spans 14 amino acids. V was cut by 6 bases and J by 0 bases, with 8 bases left in between. In nucleotides, the CDR3 is TGTGCCAGTAGACAAGCGCCGAACACCGGGGAGCTGTTTTTT. Translating gives CASRQAPNTGELFF.

The CDR3 sequence is CASSPSVTVLHTEAFF. CDR3 bases: TGTGCCAGCTCACCGTCCGTAACAGTCCTCCACACTGAAGCTTTCTTT. This chain joins TRBV18 and TRBJ1-1; D uncertain. V was clipped by 3 bases and J by 3 bases, with 17 bases between them. This CDR3 comprises 16 residues. Germline CDR1 reads KGHSH; CDR2 reads LQKENI.

In this sample, this clone turned up once. This sequence joins TRBV27 and TRBJ1-5, with D maybe TRBD1 (5 bases). This CDR3 region has 16 residues. V lost 2 bases and J lost 2, with 13 bases in between. Germline loops: CDR1 MNHEY, CDR2 SMNVEV (reference sequence). The CDR3 coding sequence is TGTGCCAGCAGTTTAGTCCAGGGAAAGGGCAATCAGCCCCAGCATTTT. As protein: CASSLVQGKGNQPQHF.

Many counts were recorded for this clone. The CDR3 reads CASSLAAGGSEGYTF. As DNA, the CDR3 is TGTGCCAGCAGCTTAGCGGCAGGGGGCTCTGAGGGCTACACCTTC. The rearrangement uses TRBV7-9 and TRBJ1-2; 8 positions agree with TRBD1. V trimming: 0 bases; J trimming: 8 bases; junction bases outside the gene matches: 8. Germline-derived CDR1 and CDR2 are SEHNR and FQNEAQ (reference sequence). CDR3 length: 15 residues.

The chain uses TRBV19 and TRBJ1-5; 9 bases agree with TRBD1. CDR3 length equals 16 residues. Per the germline V gene, CDR1 is LNHDA and CDR2 is SQIVND (reference sequence). V shed 5 bases, J shed 5 bases, and the junction held 10 bases outside the gene matches. The DNA of the CDR3 is TGTGCCAGTAGTTTGTTACAGGGGGCACTCGATCAGCCCCAGCATTTT. Translation gives CASSLLQGALDQPQHF.

The rearrangement uses TRBV6-1 and TRBJ2-3, with D possibly matching TRBD2 (6 bases). Deletions cut 2 bases from V and 4 bases from J, with 16 bases between. This CDR3 has 16 residues. Looked up from germline, CDR1 is MNHNS and CDR2 is SASEGT. CDR3 nucleotides: TGTGCCAGCAGTGAAAGTCGGAGGGTAAGGGCAGATACGCAGTATTTT. Protein product: CASSESRRVRADTQYF.

For the CDR3, the DNA is TGTGCCAGTAGTCTGGACAGGGGTGGCTACGAGCAGTACTTC. This codes for CASSLDRGGYEQYF. This sequence joins TRBV19 and TRBJ2-7; 9 positions agree with TRBD1. Germline V gene sequence: CDR1 LNHDA, CDR2 SQIVND (reference sequence). V was clipped by 5 bases and J by 3 bases; unmatched bases: 5. This CDR3 has 14 residues. The whole variable domain, remainder taken from reference TRBV19 and TRBJ2-7, is DGGITQSPKYLFRKEGQNVTLSCEQNLNHDAMYWYRQDPGQGLRLIYYSQIVNDFQKGDIAEGYSVSREKKESFPLTVTSAQKNPTAFYLCASSLDRGGYEQYFGPGTRLTVT.

The chain uses TRBV27 and TRBJ1-6; no clear D. Trimming left V 5 bases short and J 0 bases short, with 14 bases between. Germline CDR1 reads MNHEY; CDR2 reads SMNVEV (reference sequence). The length of the CDR3 is 17 residues. The CDR3 reads CASSPQLGSSYNSPLHF. The CDR3 nucleotides read TGTGCCAGCAGTCCACAATTGGGGAGCTCCTATAATTCACCCCTCCACTTT.